These 12 T cell receptor beta chains were sequenced from one sample in a study of beta chain features in type 1 diabetes. cDNA synthesis used the whole RNA isolate, giving expressed TCRB sequences. TCRdb's table, derived via immunoSEQ multiplex PCR, lists solely in-frame clones and lacks some. The sample contains about 70,000 clones, roughly half of which appear only once. Findings and limits, study-wide: Shorter TCRB CDR3s, moderately but significantly so, marked every one of the four CD4+ subsets in Type 1 diabetes patients.

The antigens these receptors bind are not known. Sequenced: central memory CD4+ T cells from blood. The source of these receptors is a man aged 25 to 45 with type 1 diabetes.

This chain connects TRBV5-6 to TRBJ2-7; 8 bases agree with TRBD1. The germline CDR1 and CDR2 sequences are SGHDT and YYEEEE. Germline trimming cut 2 bases from V and 4 bases from J; bases unmatched to any gene: 8. CDR3 length: 15 amino acids. This CDR3 reads CASSFLQGVVYEQYF. The CDR3 DNA reads TGTGCCAGCAGCTTCCTACAGGGGGTTGTTTACGAGCAGTACTTC.

V gene TRBV18 combines with J gene TRBJ2-1; D call uncertain. The CDR3 spans 14 residues. The V gene's germline CDR1 is KGHSH and CDR2 LQKENI. V was pared by 2 bases and J by 1 base, with 6 bases between. CDR3 protein: CASSPIRSYNEQFF. DNA for the CDR3: TGTGCCAGCTCACCAATTCGGTCCTACAATGAGCAGTTCTTC.

This rearrangement joins TRBV25-1 to TRBJ1-1; TRBD1 matches at 10 bases. The length of the CDR3 is 14 residues. With 9 bases clipped from V and 5 bases from J, the junction kept 9 bases outside the gene matches. Per germline, CDR1 MGHDK and CDR2 SYGVNS. The DNA for the CDR3 is TGTGCCAGTTCGACGACAGGGGGCCCAACTGAAGCTTTCTTT. It codes for CASSTTGGPTEAFF.

The chain couples TRBV5-5 to TRBJ1-1; D not resolved. Germline V gene lookup returns CDR1 SGHKS and CDR2 YYEKEE (reference sequence). V lost 1 base and J lost 3, with 13 bases in between. CDR3 length: 15 amino acids. DNA of the CDR3: TGTGCCAGCAGCTTGTCGGGGTCTGGGTACACTGAAGCTTTCTTT. This translates into CASSLSGSGYTEAFF.

This clone has a handful of counts. This rearrangement joins TRBV5-1 to TRBJ2-3; maybe TRBD2 (5 bases). The V end was cut by 0 bases, the J end by 0 bases, with 8 bases between. Per germline, CDR1 SGHRS and CDR2 YFSETQ. The CDR3 runs 15 residues. The CDR3 coding sequence is TGCGCCAGCAGCTTGGGAGCGGATAGCACAGATACGCAGTATTTT. It encodes CASSLGADSTDTQYF.

The V and J genes are TRBV13 and TRBJ2-1, with D possibly matching TRBD2 (5 bases). Germline lookup yields CDR1 PRHDT and CDR2 FYEKMQ (reference sequence). V dropped 8 bases and J dropped 6 bases, with 14 bases sitting between them. This CDR3 is built from 13 residues. CDR3 nucleotides: TGTGCCAGCTCATGGGGAGCGGCCAATGAGCAGTTCTTC. Protein: CASSWGAANEQFF.

This clone was picked up a small number of times. The chain has TRBV5-1 and TRBJ2-7; D possibly corresponds to TRBD1 (6 bases). The CDR3 is 13 amino acids. Germline CDR1 is SGHRS and CDR2 is YFSETQ. The ends were cut back, 2 bases at V and 2 bases at J, with 8 bases in the middle. CDR3: CASSFAGAYEQYF. The CDR3 bases are TGCGCCAGCAGCTTCGCAGGGGCCTACGAGCAGTACTTC.

This clone has just a few counts. The chain joins TRBV2 to TRBJ1-6; D gene uncertain. V was pared by 5 bases and J by 0 bases, with 8 bases between. This CDR3 contains 15 residues. CDR1 and CDR2 from the germline V gene are SNHLY and FYNNEI. The CDR3 loop is CASSLRDSYNSPLHF. CDR3 nucleotides: TGTGCCAGCAGTCTGCGGGACTCCTATAATTCACCCCTCCACTTT.

This clone has only a few counts. V usage is TRBV5-1 and J usage is TRBJ2-1; TRBD1 is a possible D gene (6 bases). This CDR3 contains 14 residues. Between the trimmed V and J ends, which lost 4 bases and 5 bases, there was a span of 13 bases. Germline V gene sequence: CDR1 SGHRS, CDR2 YFSETQ. CDR3 nucleotide sequence: TGCGCCAGCAGCCCCGGGACATTTAACAATGAGCAGTTCTTC. This sequence encodes CASSPGTFNNEQFF.

V gene TRBV7-6 combines with J gene TRBJ2-2, with TRBD1 identical over 10 bases. CDR1 and CDR2 (germline): SGHVS, FNYEAQ. There are 15 residues in the CDR3. V was clipped by 3 bases and J by 7 bases; unmatched bases: 5. The CDR3 nucleotides read TGTGCCAGCAGCTTGGGGGGACAGGGGATCGGGGAGCTGTTTTTT. Its translation is CASSLGGQGIGELFF.

The gene calls are TRBV5-5 and TRBJ2-7; maybe TRBD2 (5 bases). Germline CDR1 reads SGHKS; CDR2 reads YYEKEE (reference sequence). Trimming removed 2 bases from V and 7 bases from J, with 7 bases in between. The CDR3 contains 11 residues. CDR3 sequence (DNA): TGTGCCAGCAGCTTACCGGGAGAGCAGTACTTC. As protein: CASSLPGEQYF.

The chain couples TRBV18 to TRBJ1-2, with D unclear. The CDR3 spans 13 residues. Germline V gives CDR1 KGHSH, CDR2 LQKENI. V lost 5 bases and J 4 bases, leaving 11 bases between the germline ends. CDR3 amino acids: CASSESSPYGYTF. DNA of the CDR3: TGTGCCAGCTCAGAATCCAGTCCCTATGGCTACACCTTC.